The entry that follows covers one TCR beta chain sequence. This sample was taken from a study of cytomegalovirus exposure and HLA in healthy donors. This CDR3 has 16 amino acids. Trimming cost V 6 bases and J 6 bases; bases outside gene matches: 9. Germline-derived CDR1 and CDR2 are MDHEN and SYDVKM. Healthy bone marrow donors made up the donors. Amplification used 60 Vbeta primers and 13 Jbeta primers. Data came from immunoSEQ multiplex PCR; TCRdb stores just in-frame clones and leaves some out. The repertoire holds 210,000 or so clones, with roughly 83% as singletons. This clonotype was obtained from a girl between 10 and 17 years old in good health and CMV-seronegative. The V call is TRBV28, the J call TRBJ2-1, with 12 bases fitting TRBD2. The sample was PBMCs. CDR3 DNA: TGTGCCAGCAGAACTAGCGGGGGGCCTTACCGCAATGAGCAGTTCTTC. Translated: CASRTSGGPYRNEQFF.